The sequence of this T cell receptor (beta chain) was determined in a study of chemoradiotherapy in HPV16-positive cancers. Study at large: Two HPV16-positive patients' cells yielded candidate HPV-specific clones and common motifs.

This table comes from immunoSEQ multiplex PCR, and its TCRdb copy is limited to in-frame clones, with some not included. The repertoire holds approximately 6,400 clones, with roughly 80% as singletons. The CDR3 is 14 residues long. Trimming cost V 4 bases and J 8 bases, with 16 bases left between them. Germline lookup yields CDR1 SGHRS and CDR2 YFSETQ. The input for sequencing was tumor tissue, taken from a patient who underwent chemoradiotherapy. This sequence was found in a human donor with HPV-associated anogenital cancer. This rearrangement joins TRBV5-1 to TRBJ1-3; D perhaps matches TRBD1 (5 bases). CDR3 coding DNA: TGCGCCAGCAGCCTTTACAGGTTACAGGACACCATATATTTT. Its translation is CASSLYRLQDTIYF.